This is a list of T cell receptor beta chains from one sample in a study of cytomegalovirus exposure and HLA in healthy donors. Produced via immunoSEQ multiplex PCR; TCRdb's table is partial and in-frame only. The profile shows approximately 150,000 clones, 65% to 85% of them singletons. The sample was PBMCs. The receptors were sampled from a man aged 45 to 65 in good health and CMV-seropositive. Both conserved end residues are part of each CDR3. A D gene is named only where the DNA matches it firmly. Not all rows give a size; the values are once, few, many and, for expanded clones, a class.

d_call	j_call	v_call	clone_size	cdr3_aa	cdr3_nt
TRBD2	TRBJ2-5	TRBV6-6	NA	CASGGNSGRFQETQYF	TGTGCCAGCGGGGGGAATAGCGGGAGGTTCCAAGAGACCCAGTACTTC
NA	TRBJ2-5	TRBV6-1	NA	CASSTGETQYF	TGTGCCAGCAGTACTGGAGAGACCCAGTACTTC
NA	TRBJ2-5	TRBV18	few	CASSPSGGQETQYF	TGTGCCAGCTCACCTTCCGGGGGCCAAGAGACCCAGTACTTC
NA	TRBJ1-1	TRBV18	NA	CASSPGREGNTEAFF	TGTGCCAGCTCACCAGGCAGGGAAGGGAACACTGAAGCTTTCTTT
NA	TRBJ2-5	TRBV2	NA	CASRGSFQETQYF	TGTGCCAGTAGGGGGAGCTTTCAAGAGACCCAGTACTTC
NA	TRBJ2-3	TRBV11-2	NA	CASSLGGAGDTQYF	TGTGCCAGCAGCTTGGGGGGGGCGGGAGATACGCAGTATTTT
TRBD1	TRBJ2-7	TRBV18	NA	CASSPRQGPAYEQYF	TGTGCCAGCTCACCAAGACAGGGACCGGCCTACGAGCAGTACTTC
TRBD1	TRBJ1-2	TRBV18	once	CASSPTRTGDGYTF	TGTGCCAGCTCACCAACGCGGACAGGTGATGGCTACACCTTC
NA	TRBJ2-7	TRBV6-1	NA	CASIPGSVSYEQYF	TGTGCCAGCATTCCAGGGTCAGTCTCCTACGAGCAGTACTTC
NA	TRBJ1-6	TRBV5-4	NA	CASSSFDMGDSPLHF	TGTGCCAGCAGCTCCTTCGACATGGGCGATTCACCCCTCCACTTT
TRBD2	TRBJ2-1	TRBV10-3	NA	CAISEDLAGGYNEQFF	TGTGCCATCAGTGAGGACTTGGCGGGAGGCTACAATGAGCAGTTCTTC
NA	TRBJ1-6	TRBV11-2	once	CASSFGANSPLHF	TGTGCCAGCAGCTTCGGAGCTAATTCACCCCTCCACTTT
TRBD1	TRBJ1-5	TRBV5-1	NA	CASSPTGGVRDQPQHF	TGCGCCAGCAGCCCCACAGGGGGCGTAAGGGATCAGCCCCAGCATTTT
NA	TRBJ2-3	TRBV30	NA	CAWSPQVGQLRDTQYF	TGTGCCTGGAGTCCACAGGTAGGGCAGCTACGAGATACGCAGTATTTT
NA	TRBJ2-5	TRBV5-8	NA	CASSLPDSPYQETQYF	TGTGCCAGCAGCTTACCGGACTCCCCTTACCAAGAGACCCAGTACTTC
NA	TRBJ2-1	TRBV27	NA	CASSLHRWNEQFF	TGTGCCAGCAGTTTACACAGGTGGAATGAGCAGTTCTTC
NA	TRBJ2-2	TRBV5-1	NA	CASSSGQRGGELFF	TGCGCCAGCAGTTCCGGACAAAGGGGCGGGGAGCTGTTTTTT
NA	TRBJ2-1	TRBV19	NA	CASSIWPGKDYNEQFF	TGTGCCAGTAGTATATGGCCAGGGAAGGACTACAATGAGCAGTTCTTC
NA	TRBJ2-1	TRBV27	NA	CASSLSGLFSRYNEQFF	TGTGCCAGCAGTTTATCGGGACTCTTCTCCAGATACAATGAGCAGTTCTTC
TRBD1	TRBJ1-2	TRBV27	NA	CASRPRRDSYGYTF	TGTGCCAGCAGGCCCCGCCGGGACAGCTATGGCTACACCTTC
TRBD1	TRBJ2-7	TRBV18	NA	CASSPGQGAYEQYF	TGTGCCAGCTCACCAGGACAGGGGGCCTACGAGCAGTACTTC
NA	TRBJ2-6	TRBV5-1	NA	CASSFGGVNPNVLTF	TGCGCCAGCAGCTTTGGAGGCGTAAATCCCAACGTCCTGACTTTC
NA	TRBJ2-1	TRBV7-2	NA	CASSLRSGTSYNEQFF	TGTGCCAGCAGCTTAAGGAGCGGGACATCCTACAATGAGCAGTTCTTC
NA	TRBJ1-6	TRBV5-1	NA	CASSLADNSPLHF	TGCGCCAGCAGCTTGGCGGATAATTCACCCCTCCACTTT
NA	TRBJ1-3	TRBV15	once	CATSVQMGDTIYF	TGTGCCACCAGTGTCCAGATGGGAGACACCATATATTTT
TRBD1	TRBJ1-1	TRBV5-1	few	CASSPETTGGTEAFF	TGCGCCAGCAGCCCAGAAACGACAGGGGGCACTGAAGCTTTCTTT
TRBD1	TRBJ2-7	TRBV5-6	NA	CASSRTGSGYEQYF	TGTGCCAGCAGCCGGACAGGGAGCGGGTACGAGCAGTACTTC
TRBD1	TRBJ1-4	TRBV2	NA	CASARQGPNEKLFF	TGTGCCAGCGCTAGACAGGGTCCTAATGAAAAACTGTTTTTT
NA	TRBJ2-5	TRBV5-6	NA	CASSLAGDSETQYF	TGTGCCAGCAGCTTGGCCGGGGATAGCGAGACCCAGTACTTC
TRBD1	TRBJ1-5	TRBV2	NA	CASSVQGGQPQHF	TGTGCCAGCAGCGTACAGGGGGGGCAGCCCCAGCATTTT
TRBD2	TRBJ2-3	TRBV29-1	NA	CSVWERDFQGDTQYF	TGCAGCGTTTGGGAGCGGGATTTCCAAGGAGATACGCAGTATTTT
TRBD2	TRBJ2-1	TRBV9	NA	CASSVTAGGLNEQFF	TGTGCCAGCAGCGTCACAGCGGGGGGGCTCAATGAGCAGTTCTTC
NA	TRBJ2-2	TRBV7-9	NA	CASSFSTGELFF	TGTGCCAGCAGCTTCAGCACCGGGGAGCTGTTTTTT
TRBD1	TRBJ1-1	TRBV10-3	NA	CAISESPRQGGTEAFF	TGTGCCATCAGTGAGTCCCCACGACAGGGAGGCACTGAAGCTTTCTTT
NA	TRBJ1-2	TRBV6-6	once	CASSASANYGYTF	TGTGCCAGCAGTGCCAGCGCTAACTATGGCTACACCTTC
NA	TRBJ2-7	TRBV5-4	NA	CASSLGPLEYEQYF	TGTGCCAGCAGCTTGGGCCCCCTGGAGTACGAGCAGTACTTC
TRBD1	TRBJ1-2	TRBV9	NA	CASSAGQGIGGYTF	TGTGCCAGCAGCGCGGGACAGGGGATAGGAGGCTACACCTTC
TRBD2	TRBJ2-2	TRBV9	NA	CASSARAGTSYMFAAGELFF	TGTGCCAGCAGCGCGCGGGCCGGGACTAGCTACATGTTTGCCGCCGGGGAGCTGTTTTTT
TRBD2	TRBJ2-5	TRBV7-9	NA	CASSRLAGDQETQYF	TGTGCCAGCAGCCGACTAGCGGGGGACCAAGAGACCCAGTACTTC
TRBD1	TRBJ2-7	TRBV9	NA	CASSARGQVGEQYF	TGTGCCAGCAGCGCCCGGGGACAGGTGGGCGAGCAGTACTTC
TRBD1	TRBJ1-5	TRBV30	NA	CAWSSPQDRGNQPQHF	TGTGCCTGGAGTTCTCCCCAGGACAGGGGGAATCAGCCCCAGCATTTT
TRBD1	TRBJ2-7	TRBV27	NA	CASSLGPTGAEQYF	TGTGCCAGCAGCCTAGGTCCGACAGGGGCCGAGCAGTACTTC
TRBD2	TRBJ2-5	TRBV12-5	once	CASGLSISGDQETQYF	TGTGCTAGTGGTTTGTCTATTAGCGGGGACCAAGAGACCCAGTACTTC
NA	TRBJ1-1	TRBV27	NA	CASSLNGPARTEAFF	TGTGCCAGCAGTTTAAATGGTCCCGCGCGAACTGAAGCTTTCTTT